This T cell receptor beta chain was observed in a study of type 1 and type 2 diabetes patients. About the research overall: Samples came from type 1 diabetic, type 2 diabetic or nondiabetic people, recruited in China. CD4+ or CD8+ T cells were positively selected from PBMCs with microbeads. A total of fewer than 25,000,000 paired-end reads came from the whole study. Findings and caveats of the study: Type 2 diabetes and control V and J usage correlated highly, approximately 0.97.

The V and J ends lost 5 bases and 2 bases, in that order; junction bases with no gene match: 3. The V gene's germline CDR1 is GTSNPN and CDR2 SVGIG (reference sequence). CDR3 length equals 14 residues. Amplification started from genomic DNA. Amplification of the beta chain CDR3 used 30 forward and 13 reverse multiplex primers. TCRdb re-called the multiplex PCR reads with MiXCR, one entry per CDR3 protein. The sample holds a few hundred thousand distinct CDR3 sequences; roughly 48% are singletons and the top ten take approximately 13%. About this clonotype itself: Its antigen remains unidentified.

The receptor's source is a man between 18 and 35 years old with type 2 diabetes. The gene calls are TRBV30 and TRBJ2-5; TRBD2 matches 12 bases. Sequencing was done on a sample of peripheral blood mononuclear cells (PBMCs). The CDR3 DNA reads TGTGCCTGGTTACTAGCGGGAGGACAAGAGACCCAGTACTTC. Translation: CAWLLAGGQETQYF.